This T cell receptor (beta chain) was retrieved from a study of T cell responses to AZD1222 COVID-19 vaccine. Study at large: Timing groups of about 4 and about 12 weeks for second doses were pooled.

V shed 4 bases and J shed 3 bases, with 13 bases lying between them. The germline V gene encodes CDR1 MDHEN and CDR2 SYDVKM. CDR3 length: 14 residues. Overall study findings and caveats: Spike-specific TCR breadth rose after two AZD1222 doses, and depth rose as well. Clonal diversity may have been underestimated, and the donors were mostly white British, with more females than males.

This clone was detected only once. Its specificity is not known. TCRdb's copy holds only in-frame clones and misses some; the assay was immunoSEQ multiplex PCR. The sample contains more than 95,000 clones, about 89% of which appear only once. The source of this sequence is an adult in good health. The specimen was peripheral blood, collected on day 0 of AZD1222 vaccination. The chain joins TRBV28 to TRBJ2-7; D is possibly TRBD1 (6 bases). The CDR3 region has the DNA TGTGCCAGCAGTTCGACAGGCAGTATCTACGAGCAGTACTTC. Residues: CASSSTGSIYEQYF.